This T cell receptor beta chain appears in the sequencing data of a study of T cell changes during pregnancy in multiple sclerosis (dated 2019 in TCRdb). Background for the entire study: The study examined how the T cell repertoire changed over the course of pregnancy in women with multiple sclerosis.

The CDR3 measures 16 amino acids from cysteine to phenylalanine. Only the CDR3 region is kept as DNA, spanning 48 bases read in frame from base 1. Clipping removes 4 bases from V and 3 bases from J, with 6 as the unmatched junction base count. CDR1 and CDR2 were assigned from the germline V gene as MGHRA and YSYEKL. Libraries were prepared through the immunoSEQ multiplex PCR assay. As stored in TCRdb, this immuneACCESS dataset retains in-frame rearrangements with V and J assigned. A fraction of the clones does not appear; measured against another copy, unresolved V genes explain less than half of the discrepancy, and the remainder lacks a known reason. The sample records some 41,000 clones, approximately 90% of which are singletons. Of the sample, 1.2% is held by the ten largest clones. Note on this clone: This receptor's antigen is unknown. Base qualities were left out, and no much larger clone turns up one base away.

The sample consisted of CD4+ T cells from peripheral blood mononuclear cells, taken after pregnancy. The chain joins TRBV4-1 to TRBJ2-6; 7 bases in the junction line up with TRBD2. The sequence came from a female donor with multiple sclerosis, enrolled in a pregnancy study. The CDR3 protein is CASSPGRARGANVLTF. The nucleotide sequence is given as TGCGCCAGCAGCCCGGGGAGGGCCCGTGGGGCCAACGTCCTGACTTTC.